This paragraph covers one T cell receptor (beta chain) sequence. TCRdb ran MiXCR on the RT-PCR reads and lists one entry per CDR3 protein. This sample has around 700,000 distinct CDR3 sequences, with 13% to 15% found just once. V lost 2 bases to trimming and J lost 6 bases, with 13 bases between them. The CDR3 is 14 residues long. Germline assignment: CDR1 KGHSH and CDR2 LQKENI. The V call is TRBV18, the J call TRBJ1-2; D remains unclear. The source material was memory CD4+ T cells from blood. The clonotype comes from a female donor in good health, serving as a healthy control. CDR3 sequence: CASSPEMGRDGYTF. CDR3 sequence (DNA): TGTGCCAGCTCACCAGAAATGGGGAGGGATGGCTACACCTTC.